The 3 T cell receptor beta chains given below trace back to one sample, sequenced in a study of CD8 T cells in ankylosing spondylitis. Using its own MiXCR run on the 5' RACE reads, TCRdb lists one record per CDR3 protein. The sample contains about 240,000 distinct CDR3 sequences, roughly 10% of which appear only once. Sequenced sample: blood, either unsorted or a sorted T cell fraction (not recorded which). Receptors were obtained from a male donor with ankylosing spondylitis or in good health (not recorded which).

This clonotype was found many times. V and J are TRBV12-3 or TRBV12-4 and TRBJ2-5; no definite D call. The CDR3 contains 15 residues. V was clipped by 3 bases and J by 5 bases, with 16 bases between them. The CDR3 is CASSLDLFLGETQYF. DNA of the CDR3: TGTGCCAGCAGTTTGGATCTCTTCCTTGGTGAGACCCAGTACTTC.

This clonotype was observed a handful of times. The chain's CDR3 is CASSPLQGGNEQYF. The DNA of the CDR3 is TGTGCCAGCTCACCACTTCAGGGCGGGAACGAGCAGTACTTC. The chain is built from TRBV18 and TRBJ2-7; D may be TRBD2 (6 bases). CDR1 KGHSH and CDR2 LQKENI come from the germline V gene. This CDR3 region has 14 residues. V was clipped by 1 base and J by 5 bases, with 12 bases between them.

This clonotype occurred many times. The chain is built from TRBV10-3 and TRBJ2-3; 8 bases line up with TRBD2. Per the germline V gene, CDR1 is ENHRY and CDR2 is SYGVKD. V lost 3 bases, J lost 8 bases, and 16 bases stayed unmatched. This CDR3 is 17 amino acids long. The DNA for the CDR3 is TGTGCCATCAGTGAAGAGGGGACCACCCCGGCGGGAGGTACGCAGTATTTT. Residues: CAISEEGTTPAGGTQYF.